These T cell receptor beta chains were read from a single sample in a study of vaccination and CD4 T cells after COVID-19. For these TCRs, the target antigens are not known. TCRdb passed the PCR reads through MiXCR, listing each CDR3 protein once. The top ten clones hold 16% of a sample with about 20,000 distinct CDR3 sequences, under 70% of them seen once. The source material was CD4+ T cells from blood, cultured in vitro. These receptors all come from a human donor who had recovered from COVID-19. CDR3s include the opening cysteine and the closing phenylalanine or tryptophan. The order of the fields is D gene, CDR3 length, J gene, V gene, clone size, CDR3 protein, CDR3 DNA. A D gene is named only where the DNA matches it firmly. Clone size appears in some rows only: once, few, many, or a class for an expanded clone.

.	14	TRBJ2-1	TRBV29-1	few	CSVKRLDPGNEQFF	TGCAGCGTAAAGCGGCTGGACCCGGGGAATGAGCAGTTCTTC
TRBD1	17	TRBJ1-3	TRBV19	once	CASSHPGQGRSGNTIYF	TGTGCCAGTAGTCACCCGGGACAGGGACGCTCTGGAAACACCATATATTTT
TRBD1	14	TRBJ2-7	TRBV7-8	.	CASSLDRGSLEQYF	TGTGCCAGCAGCTTAGACAGGGGCAGTCTCGAGCAGTACTTC
TRBD1	13	TRBJ1-1	TRBV12-3/TRBV12-4	.	CASSSYQGVEAFF	TGTGCCAGCAGTTCTTATCAGGGGGTAGAAGCTTTCTTT
.	15	TRBJ2-5	TRBV27	few	CASSLYRTEQETQYF	TGTGCCAGCAGTTTATACAGGACAGAGCAAGAGACCCAGTACTTC
.	14	TRBJ1-1	TRBV28	.	CASSSGGMNTEAFF	TGTGCCAGCAGTTCGGGGGGGATGAACACTGAAGCTTTCTTT
.	14	TRBJ2-7	TRBV6-5	.	CASSYSPGVNEQYF	TGTGCCAGCAGTTACTCGCCCGGGGTGAACGAGCAGTACTTC
.	12	TRBJ1-6	TRBV5-4	.	CASKSYNSPLHF	TGTGCCAGCAAGTCTTATAATTCACCCCTCCACTTT
TRBD1	11	TRBJ1-1	TRBV2	.	CASSRGREAFF	TGTGCCAGCAGCAGGGGGCGCGAGGCTTTCTTT
.	18	TRBJ1-6	TRBV10-3	once	CAISNRAVSSSYNSPLHF	TGTGCCATCAGTAACCGAGCGGTCTCGAGCTCCTATAATTCACCCCTCCACTTT